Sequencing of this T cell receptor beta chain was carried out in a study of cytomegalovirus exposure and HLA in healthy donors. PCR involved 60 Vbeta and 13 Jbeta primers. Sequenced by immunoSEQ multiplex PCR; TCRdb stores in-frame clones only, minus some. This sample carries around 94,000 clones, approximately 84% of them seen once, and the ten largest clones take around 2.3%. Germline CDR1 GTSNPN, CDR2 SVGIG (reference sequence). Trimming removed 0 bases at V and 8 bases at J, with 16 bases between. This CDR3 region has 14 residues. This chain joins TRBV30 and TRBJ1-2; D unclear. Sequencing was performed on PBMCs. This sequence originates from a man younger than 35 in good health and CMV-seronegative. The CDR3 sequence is CAWSVSVGPVGYTF. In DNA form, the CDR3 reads TGTGCCTGGAGTGTTAGTGTGGGCCCTGTGGGCTACACCTTC.